This T cell receptor beta chain was sequenced for a study of T-cell reconstitution after alpha-beta-depleted transplantation in children. Study-level results: Surviving recipient T cells and intrathymic progenitors accounted for some patients' high TCRbeta diversity at day 60.

This clonotype was seen a single time. Its antigen is currently unknown. Unique molecular identifiers were used to barcode this TCRbeta library. Via MiXCR, TCRdb re-called the PCR reads, giving one row per CDR3 protein. This table has about 420,000 distinct CDR3 sequences, roughly 16% appearing once. This receptor was taken from a boy younger than two who had a stem cell transplant for Wiskott-Aldrich syndrome, so the T cells may come from the graft donor. The starting material was PBMCs, mostly from graft donor cells, obtained 360 days after TCRalphabeta/CD19-depleted stem cell transplant.

CDR3 DNA sequence: TGTGCCAGCAGCCATGGCAACGGGGGGGCCCAAGAGACCCAGTACTTC. Amino acids: CASSHGNGGAQETQYF. The chain employs TRBV3-1 and TRBJ2-5; TRBD2 matches at 8 bases. The germline CDR1 and CDR2 sequences are LGHDT and YNNKEL (reference sequence). The CDR3 covers 16 residues. The junction had 7 bases not matched to a gene; V was cut back by 3 bases and J by 1 base.